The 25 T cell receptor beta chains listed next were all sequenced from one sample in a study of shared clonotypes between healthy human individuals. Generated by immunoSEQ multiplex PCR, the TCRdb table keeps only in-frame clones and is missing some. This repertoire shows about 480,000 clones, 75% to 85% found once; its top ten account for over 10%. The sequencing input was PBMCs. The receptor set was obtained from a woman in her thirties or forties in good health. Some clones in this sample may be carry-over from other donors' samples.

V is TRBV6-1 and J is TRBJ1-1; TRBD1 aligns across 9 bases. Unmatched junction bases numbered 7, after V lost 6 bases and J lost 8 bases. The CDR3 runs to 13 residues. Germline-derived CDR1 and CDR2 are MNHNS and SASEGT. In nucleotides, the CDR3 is TGTGCCAGCAGATCCGGGACAGGGACAGAAGCTTTCTTT. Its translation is CASRSGTGTEAFF.

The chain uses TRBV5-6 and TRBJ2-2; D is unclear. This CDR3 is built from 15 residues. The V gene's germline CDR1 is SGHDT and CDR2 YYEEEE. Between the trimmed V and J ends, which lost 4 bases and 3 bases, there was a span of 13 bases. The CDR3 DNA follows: TGTGCCAGCAGCGCTGGAGAACGGCACACCGGGGAGCTGTTTTTT. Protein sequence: CASSAGERHTGELFF.

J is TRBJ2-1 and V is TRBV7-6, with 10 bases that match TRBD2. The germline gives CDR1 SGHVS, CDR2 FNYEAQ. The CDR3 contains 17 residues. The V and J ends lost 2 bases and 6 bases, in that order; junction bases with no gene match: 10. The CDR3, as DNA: TGTGCCAGCAGCTTATTTGGACTAGCGGCCAGGGGCAATGAGCAGTTCTTC. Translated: CASSLFGLAARGNEQFF.

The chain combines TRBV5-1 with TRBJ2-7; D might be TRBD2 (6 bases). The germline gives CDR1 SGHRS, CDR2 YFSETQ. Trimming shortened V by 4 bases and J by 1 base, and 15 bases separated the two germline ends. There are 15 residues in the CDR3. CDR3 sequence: CASSVSGDGSYEQYF. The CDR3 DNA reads TGCGCCAGCAGCGTCTCGGGAGACGGGTCCTACGAGCAGTACTTC.

CDR3 sequence: CASSFSGGQPQHF. The CDR3 bases are TGTGCCAGCAGCTTTTCAGGGGGTCAGCCCCAGCATTTT. The V call is TRBV7-2, the J call TRBJ1-5, with 7 bases that match TRBD1. J was trimmed by 6 bases and V by 3 bases; bases with no gene match: 2. Germline values: CDR1 SGHTA, CDR2 FQGNSA. This CDR3 comprises 13 residues.

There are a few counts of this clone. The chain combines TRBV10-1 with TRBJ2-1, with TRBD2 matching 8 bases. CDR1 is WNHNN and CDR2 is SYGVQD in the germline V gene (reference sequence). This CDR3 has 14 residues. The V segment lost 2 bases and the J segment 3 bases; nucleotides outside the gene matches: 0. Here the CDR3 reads CASSETSGYNEQFF. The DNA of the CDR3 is TGCGCCAGCAGTGAGACTAGCGGCTACAATGAGCAGTTCTTC.

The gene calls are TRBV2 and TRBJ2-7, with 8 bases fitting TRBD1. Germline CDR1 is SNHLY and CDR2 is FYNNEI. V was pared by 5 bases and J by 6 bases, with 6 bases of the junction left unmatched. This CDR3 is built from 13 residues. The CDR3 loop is CASSSSGGAEQYF. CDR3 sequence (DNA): TGTGCCAGCAGTTCATCAGGGGGCGCCGAGCAGTACTTC.

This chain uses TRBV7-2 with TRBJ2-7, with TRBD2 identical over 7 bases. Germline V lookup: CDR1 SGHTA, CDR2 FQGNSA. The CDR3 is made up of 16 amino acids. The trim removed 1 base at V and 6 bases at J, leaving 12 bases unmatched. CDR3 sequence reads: CASSLEGSSGVFEQYF. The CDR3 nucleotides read TGTGCCAGCAGCTTAGAAGGGTCTAGCGGAGTTTTCGAGCAGTACTTC.

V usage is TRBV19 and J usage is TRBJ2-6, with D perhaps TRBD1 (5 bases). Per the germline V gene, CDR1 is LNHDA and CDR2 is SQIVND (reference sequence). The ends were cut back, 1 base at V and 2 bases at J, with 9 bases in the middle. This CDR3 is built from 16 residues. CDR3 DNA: TGTGCCAGTAGTATAGGCAGGGTCACTGGGGCCAACGTCCTGACTTTC. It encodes CASSIGRVTGANVLTF.

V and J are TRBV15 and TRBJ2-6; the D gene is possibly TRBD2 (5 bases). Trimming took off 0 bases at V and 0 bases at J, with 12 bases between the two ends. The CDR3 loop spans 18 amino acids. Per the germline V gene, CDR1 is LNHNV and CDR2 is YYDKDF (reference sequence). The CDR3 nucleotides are TGTGCCACCAGCAGAGATGAGGGCCCCGGCTCTGGGGCCAACGTCCTGACTTTC. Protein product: CATSRDEGPGSGANVLTF. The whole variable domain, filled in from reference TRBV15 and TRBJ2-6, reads DAMVIQNPRYQVTQFGKPVTLSCSQTLNHNVMYWYQQKSSQAPKLLFHYYDKDFNNEADTPDNFQSRRPNTSFCFLDIRSPGLGDTAMYLCATSRDEGPGSGANVLTFGAGSRLTVL.

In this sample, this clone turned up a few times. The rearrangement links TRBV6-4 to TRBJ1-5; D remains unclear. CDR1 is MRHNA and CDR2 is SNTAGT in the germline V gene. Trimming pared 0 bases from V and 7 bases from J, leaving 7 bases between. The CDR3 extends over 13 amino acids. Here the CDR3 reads CASSDSPRQPQHF. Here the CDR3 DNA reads TGTGCCAGCAGTGACTCCCCGAGGCAGCCCCAGCATTTT.

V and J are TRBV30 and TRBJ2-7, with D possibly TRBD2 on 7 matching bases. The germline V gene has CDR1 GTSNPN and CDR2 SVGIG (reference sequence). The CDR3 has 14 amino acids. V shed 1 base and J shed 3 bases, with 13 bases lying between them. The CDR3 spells CAWSEGGVHYEQYF. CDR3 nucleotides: TGTGCCTGGAGTGAGGGGGGGGTACACTACGAGCAGTACTTC.

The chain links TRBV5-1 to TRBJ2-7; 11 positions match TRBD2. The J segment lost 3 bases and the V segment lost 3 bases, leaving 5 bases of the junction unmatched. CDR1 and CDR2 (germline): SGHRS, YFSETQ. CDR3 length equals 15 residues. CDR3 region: CASSSLAGEHYEQYF. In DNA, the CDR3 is TGCGCCAGCAGCTCACTAGCGGGGGAACACTACGAGCAGTACTTC.

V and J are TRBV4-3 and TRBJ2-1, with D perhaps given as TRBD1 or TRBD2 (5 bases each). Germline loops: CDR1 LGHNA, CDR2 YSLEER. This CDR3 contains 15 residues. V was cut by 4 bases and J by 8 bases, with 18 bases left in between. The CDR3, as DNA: TGCGCCAGCAGCCTGACTACCGGGGCACTGGATGAGCAGTTCTTC. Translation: CASSLTTGALDEQFF.

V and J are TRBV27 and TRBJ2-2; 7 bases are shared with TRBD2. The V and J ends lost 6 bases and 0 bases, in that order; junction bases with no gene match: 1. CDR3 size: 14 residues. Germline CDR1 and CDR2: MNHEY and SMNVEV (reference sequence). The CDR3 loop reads CASRRETNTGELFF. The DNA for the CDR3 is TGTGCCAGCAGGCGGGAGACGAACACCGGGGAGCTGTTTTTT.

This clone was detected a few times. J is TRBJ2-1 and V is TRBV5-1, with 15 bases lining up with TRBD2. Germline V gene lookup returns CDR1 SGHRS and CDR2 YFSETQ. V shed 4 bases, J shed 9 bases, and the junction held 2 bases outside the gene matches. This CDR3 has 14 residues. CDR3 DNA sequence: TGCGCCAGCAGCCAGGGACTAGCGGGAGGTGAGCAGTTCTTC. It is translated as CASSQGLAGGEQFF.

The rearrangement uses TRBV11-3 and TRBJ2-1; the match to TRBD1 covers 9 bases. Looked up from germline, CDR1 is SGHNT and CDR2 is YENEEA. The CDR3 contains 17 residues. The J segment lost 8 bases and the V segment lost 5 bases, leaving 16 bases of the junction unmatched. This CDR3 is CASSRGQGSDLTDEQFF. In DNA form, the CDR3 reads TGTGCCAGCAGCAGGGGACAGGGATCGGACCTCACGGATGAGCAGTTCTTC.

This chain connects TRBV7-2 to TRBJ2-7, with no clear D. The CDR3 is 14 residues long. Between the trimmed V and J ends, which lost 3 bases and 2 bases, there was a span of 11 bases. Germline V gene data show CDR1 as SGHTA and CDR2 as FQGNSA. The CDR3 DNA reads TGTGCCAGCAGCTTGTCTAGGGCAGCCTACGAGCAGTACTTC. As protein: CASSLSRAAYEQYF.

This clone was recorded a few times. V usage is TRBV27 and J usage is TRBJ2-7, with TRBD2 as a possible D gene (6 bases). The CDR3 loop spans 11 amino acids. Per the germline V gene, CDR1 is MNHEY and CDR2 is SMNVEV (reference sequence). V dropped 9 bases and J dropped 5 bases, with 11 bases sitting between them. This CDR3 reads CASTSGHEQYF. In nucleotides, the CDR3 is TGTGCCAGTACCAGCGGGCACGAGCAGTACTTC.

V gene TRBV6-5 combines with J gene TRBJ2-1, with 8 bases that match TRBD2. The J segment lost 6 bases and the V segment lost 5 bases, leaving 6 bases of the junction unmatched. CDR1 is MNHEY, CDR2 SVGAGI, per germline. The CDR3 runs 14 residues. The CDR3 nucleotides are TGTGCCAGCAGTGCCGGGACTAGGGTCAATGAGCAGTTCTTC. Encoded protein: CASSAGTRVNEQFF.

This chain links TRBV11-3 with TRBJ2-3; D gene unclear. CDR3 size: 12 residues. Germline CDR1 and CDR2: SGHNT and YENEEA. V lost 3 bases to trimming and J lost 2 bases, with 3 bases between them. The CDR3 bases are TGTGCCAGCAGCTTGAACACAGATACGCAGTATTTT. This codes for CASSLNTDTQYF.

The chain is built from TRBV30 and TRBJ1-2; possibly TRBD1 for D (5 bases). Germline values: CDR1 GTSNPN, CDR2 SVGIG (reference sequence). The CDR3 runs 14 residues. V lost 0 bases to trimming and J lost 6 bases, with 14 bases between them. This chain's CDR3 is CAWSVRGDGDGYTF. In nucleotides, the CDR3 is TGTGCCTGGAGTGTAAGGGGTGATGGGGATGGCTACACCTTC.

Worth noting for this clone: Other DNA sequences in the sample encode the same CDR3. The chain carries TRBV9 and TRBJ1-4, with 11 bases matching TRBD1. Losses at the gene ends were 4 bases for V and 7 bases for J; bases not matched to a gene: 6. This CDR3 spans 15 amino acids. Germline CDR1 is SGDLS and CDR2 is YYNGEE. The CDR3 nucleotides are TGTGCCAGCAGCACCGGACAGGGGGCGCGTGAAAAACTGTTTTTT. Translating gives CASSTGQGAREKLFF.

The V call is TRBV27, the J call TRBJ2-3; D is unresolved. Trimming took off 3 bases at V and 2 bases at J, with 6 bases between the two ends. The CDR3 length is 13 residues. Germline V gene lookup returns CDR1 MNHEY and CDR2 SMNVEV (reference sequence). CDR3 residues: CASSLLSTDTQYF. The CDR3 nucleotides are TGTGCCAGCAGTTTGCTCTCCACAGATACGCAGTATTTT.

The CDR3 DNA is TGTGCCAGCAGTGAATTGGGGGGCGCGGGTGAAAAACTGTTTTTT. Amino acids: CASSELGGAGEKLFF. The chain carries TRBV6-1 and TRBJ1-4; tentatively, D is TRBD1 (6 bases). CDR3 length equals 15 residues. The ends were cut back, 2 bases at V and 7 bases at J, with 14 bases in the middle. Germline lookup yields CDR1 MNHNS and CDR2 SASEGT.